These 29 T cell receptor beta chains were all obtained from the same sample, sequenced in a study of a mutant IDH1 vaccine in newly diagnosed glioma. Produced via immunoSEQ multiplex PCR; TCRdb's table is partial and in-frame only. Counted here are roughly 48,000 clones, around 90% occurring once; the ten biggest clones make up over 2%. Specified time point: week 11, during vaccination. Every vaccine dose comprised 300 ug of mutant IDH1 20-mer peptide plus topical imiquimod. Antigens of these TCRs are unknown. Sequences were derived from PBMCs, sampled from a glioma patient whose treatment included an IDH1 peptide vaccine. The receptors here all came from a man aged 45 to 65 with glioma.

The chain has TRBV19 and TRBJ1-2, with D possibly matching TRBD1 (6 bases). Germline loops: CDR1 LNHDA, CDR2 SQIVND (reference sequence). Between the trimmed V and J ends, which lost 10 bases and 0 bases, there was a span of 12 bases. The CDR3 runs to 13 residues. CDR3 sequence (DNA): TGTGCCACTAGGGACACCTCTAACTATGGCTACACCTTC. Its protein product is CATRDTSNYGYTF.

V gene TRBV5-1 combines with J gene TRBJ1-5; 8 positions match TRBD1. Germline V CDR1 and CDR2: SGHRS, YFSETQ. The CDR3 is 14 residues long. Trimming at V came to 5 bases and at J to 7 bases, leaving 8 bases not matched to a gene. CDR3 sequence: CASRPGTGNQPQHF. Here the CDR3 DNA reads TGCGCCAGCAGACCCGGGACAGGAAACCAGCCCCAGCATTTT.

The chain employs TRBV5-1 and TRBJ2-7; 8 bases map to TRBD1. Losses at the gene ends were 4 bases for V and 1 base for J; bases not matched to a gene: 13. From germline, CDR1 is SGHRS and CDR2 YFSETQ. CDR3 length equals 17 residues. The DNA of the CDR3 is TGCGCCAGCAGCCTCCGGACAGGGATGAGTAAGTCCTACGAGCAGTACTTC. This codes for CASSLRTGMSKSYEQYF.

This clone occurred a few times. The rearrangement uses TRBV2 and TRBJ2-3; D might be TRBD1 (6 bases). The germline CDR1 and CDR2 sequences are SNHLY and FYNNEI. Trimming removed 5 bases at V and 6 bases at J, with 12 bases between. This CDR3 comprises 13 residues. In DNA form, the CDR3 reads TGTGCCAGCAGTAACCACAGGGAGGATACGCAGTATTTT. The encoded protein is CASSNHREDTQYF.

The chain has TRBV19 and TRBJ1-4, with TRBD1 matching over 9 bases. The CDR3 extends over 16 amino acids. Germline V CDR1 and CDR2: LNHDA, SQIVND (reference sequence). With 2 bases clipped from V and 0 bases from J, the junction kept 1 base outside the gene matches. Here the CDR3 DNA reads TGTGCCAGTAGTATACGACAGGGGGCAACTAATGAAAAACTGTTTTTT. Translating gives CASSIRQGATNEKLFF.

The chain is built from TRBV15 and TRBJ2-7, with D unresolved. Trimming pared 0 bases from V and 0 bases from J, leaving 15 bases between. This CDR3 has 17 residues. Per the germline V gene, CDR1 is LNHNV and CDR2 is YYDKDF (reference sequence). Here the CDR3 reads CATSRDLSSIDSYEQYF. As DNA, the CDR3 is TGTGCCACCAGCAGAGATCTTAGTTCGATTGACTCCTACGAGCAGTACTTC.

The rearrangement joins TRBV9 to TRBJ2-1; tentatively, D is TRBD1 (5 bases). The CDR3 is made up of 15 amino acids. Germline CDR1 and CDR2: SGDLS and YYNGEE. Trimming shortened V by 0 bases and J by 9 bases, and 16 bases separated the two germline ends. The DNA for the CDR3 is TGTGCCAGCAGCGTAGCTTTGGGGCCGGCGAGTGAGCAGTTCTTC. Protein product: CASSVALGPASEQFF.

The rearrangement links TRBV15 to TRBJ2-7, with D possibly TRBD1 on 5 matching bases. V dropped 0 bases and J dropped 5 bases, with 11 bases sitting between them. The germline gives CDR1 LNHNV, CDR2 YYDKDF (reference sequence). The CDR3 runs to 14 residues. DNA of the CDR3: TGTGCCACCAGCAGAGATCGACAGTACGACGAGCAGTACTTC. Its translation is CATSRDRQYDEQYF. The complete variable domain, with remaining parts taken from reference TRBV15 and TRBJ2-7, reads DAMVIQNPRYQVTQFGKPVTLSCSQTLNHNVMYWYQQKSSQAPKLLFHYYDKDFNNEADTPDNFQSRRPNTSFCFLDIRSPGLGDTAMYLCATSRDRQYDEQYFGPGTRLTVT.

The chain links TRBV2 to TRBJ2-7, with unresolved D. CDR1 SNHLY and CDR2 FYNNEI come from the germline V gene. V was cut by 7 bases and J by 0 bases, with 10 bases left in between. This CDR3 has 13 residues. This CDR3 reads CASITDLSYEQYF. The CDR3 DNA is TGTGCCAGCATCACGGACCTCTCCTACGAGCAGTACTTC.

The chain carries TRBV27 and TRBJ2-2; D unclear. Germline V lookup: CDR1 MNHEY, CDR2 SMNVEV (reference sequence). V was cut by 4 bases and J by 5 bases, with 8 bases left in between. The CDR3 loop spans 13 amino acids. In DNA form, the CDR3 reads TGTGCCAGCAGTTACCCCGGGACCGGGGAGCTGTTTTTT. Translation gives CASSYPGTGELFF.

In DNA form, the CDR3 reads TGTGCCAGTAGTAACGGGAAGAACACTGAAGCTTTCTTT. Its translation is CASSNGKNTEAFF. The rearrangement uses TRBV19 and TRBJ1-1; D gene ambiguous. The CDR3 contains 13 residues. Trimming shortened V by 4 bases and J by 1 base, and 7 bases separated the two germline ends. Germline CDR1 is LNHDA and CDR2 is SQIVND (reference sequence).

The CDR3 sequence: CASSTTGGGYGYTF. The DNA for the CDR3 is TGTGCCAGCTCAACCACAGGGGGCGGGTATGGCTACACCTTC. The chain carries TRBV18 and TRBJ1-2; 9 bases align to TRBD1. The V segment lost 5 bases and the J segment 5 bases; nucleotides outside the gene matches: 6. Germline CDR1 and CDR2: KGHSH and LQKENI. The CDR3 extends over 14 amino acids.

The chain couples TRBV7-9 to TRBJ2-3; the D is unclear. This CDR3 has 15 amino acids. Germline lookup yields CDR1 SEHNR and CDR2 FQNEAQ (reference sequence). V lost 4 bases and J lost 0, with 11 bases in between. DNA for the CDR3: TGTGCCAGCAGCTCAAAGGGAACTAGCACAGATACGCAGTATTTT. Amino acid sequence: CASSSKGTSTDTQYF. The full variable domain, its missing parts supplied by reference TRBV7-9 and TRBJ2-3, is DTGVSQNPRHKITKRGQNVTFRCDPISEHNRLYWYRQTLGQGPEFLTYFQNEAQLEKSRLLSDRFSAERPKGSFSTLEIQRTEQGDSAMYLCASSSKGTSTDTQYFGPGTRLTVL.

V gene TRBV5-6 combines with J gene TRBJ1-2; the match to TRBD1 covers 10 bases. V shed 0 bases and J 9 bases; nucleotides not matched to a gene: 8. The germline gives CDR1 SGHDT, CDR2 YYEEEE. The CDR3 runs to 15 residues. CDR3 in amino acids: CASSLGTGGGISYTF. CDR3 DNA: TGTGCCAGCAGCTTGGGGACAGGGGGAGGAATAAGCTACACCTTC.

This clone came up a few times. The V gene is TRBV30, the J gene TRBJ1-2; 7 bases agree with TRBD1. The CDR3 is made up of 13 amino acids. The J segment lost 3 bases and the V segment lost 7 bases, leaving 8 bases of the junction unmatched. Per germline, CDR1 GTSNPN and CDR2 SVGIG (reference sequence). CDR3 region: CASTWDSHYGYTF. The CDR3 DNA reads as TGTGCCTCCACCTGGGACAGCCACTATGGCTACACCTTC.

The chain combines TRBV13 with TRBJ2-7; 9 bases match TRBD1. Germline values: CDR1 PRHDT, CDR2 FYEKMQ (reference sequence). The CDR3 length is 15 residues. V was pared by 5 bases and J by 5 bases, with 10 bases of the junction left unmatched. CDR3 in DNA: TGTGCCAGCAGCCGAGGGGGACAGGGTTTTAACGAGCAGTACTTC. Protein sequence: CASSRGGQGFNEQYF.

The chain uses TRBV19 and TRBJ1-4, with 9 bases lining up with TRBD1. Germline V CDR1 and CDR2: LNHDA, SQIVND (reference sequence). Unmatched junction bases numbered 9, after V lost 3 bases and J lost 4 bases. CDR3 length: 17 amino acids. The CDR3, as DNA: TGTGCCAGTAGTATTATAGGGACAGGGAAGTTTAATGAAAAACTGTTTTTT. Protein product: CASSIIGTGKFNEKLFF.

J is TRBJ1-4 and V is TRBV27; no definite D call. Trimming shortened V by 6 bases and J by 3 bases, and 20 bases separated the two germline ends. The CDR3 has 17 amino acids. The germline V gene encodes CDR1 MNHEY and CDR2 SMNVEV (reference sequence). The CDR3 DNA reads as TGTGCCAGCAGCCTATCATATGACCGGGTCCCTAATGAAAAACTGTTTTTT. Encoded protein: CASSLSYDRVPNEKLFF.

The V gene is TRBV5-1, the J gene TRBJ1-2; 7 nucleotides align to TRBD1. After removal of 5 bases from V and 4 bases from J, the junction contained 14 bases not matched to a gene. CDR1 and CDR2 from the germline V gene are SGHRS and YFSETQ. CDR3 length equals 16 residues. The CDR3 reads CASSSSSGQIIYGYTF. Written as DNA, the CDR3 is TGCGCCAGCAGTAGCTCTTCGGGACAGATCATCTATGGCTACACCTTC.

This clone appeared once. The rearrangement uses TRBV7-2 and TRBJ2-1; D is undetermined. This CDR3 is built from 13 residues. Germline lookup yields CDR1 SGHTA and CDR2 FQGNSA. V lost 1 base and J lost 7, with 8 bases in between. CDR3 in amino acids: CASSLDRANEQFF. In DNA form, the CDR3 reads TGTGCCAGCAGCTTAGATCGTGCTAATGAGCAGTTCTTC.

The chain recombines TRBV29-1 with TRBJ1-1, with TRBD1 matching over 8 bases. The CDR3 covers 10 residues. Germline trimming cut 7 bases from V and 8 bases from J; bases unmatched to any gene: 3. Germline values: CDR1 SQVTM, CDR2 ANQGSEA. CDR3 in DNA: TGCAGCGCCTACAGGGGGGAAGCTTTCTTT. This sequence encodes CSAYRGEAFF.

The chain recombines TRBV15 with TRBJ2-7; no definite D call. Germline V lookup: CDR1 LNHNV, CDR2 YYDKDF (reference sequence). Trimming took 0 bases from V and 5 from J, leaving 14 bases between them. This CDR3 is 15 amino acids long. CDR3 sequence: CATSRDRPFQDEQYF. The CDR3, as DNA: TGTGCCACCAGCAGAGATCGTCCCTTCCAGGACGAGCAGTACTTC.

This clone was observed once. The CDR3 is CASRGTGGPGELFF. The CDR3 nucleotides read TGTGCCAGTAGAGGGACAGGTGGACCCGGGGAGCTGTTTTTT. V and J are TRBV19 and TRBJ2-2, with 8 bases matching TRBD1. The CDR3 totals 14 residues. Germline V CDR1 and CDR2: LNHDA, SQIVND (reference sequence). J lost 6 bases, V lost 6 bases, and 6 bases had no gene match.

The chain recombines TRBV2 with TRBJ1-2; tentatively, D is TRBD1 (6 bases). Trimming stripped 6 bases from V and 4 bases from J, with 15 bases between. The CDR3 is made up of 14 amino acids. Per germline, CDR1 SNHLY and CDR2 FYNNEI. The chain's CDR3 is CASRLTGPGYGYTF. The CDR3 DNA sequence: TGTGCCAGCAGACTCACAGGGCCGGGCTATGGCTACACCTTC.

The V call is TRBV7-2, the J call TRBJ1-2; TRBD1 might be the D (5 bases). Germline V CDR1 and CDR2: SGHTA, FQGNSA. V shed 5 bases and J shed 4 bases, with 11 bases lying between them. The CDR3 runs 13 residues. CDR3 amino acids: CASSPGQSYGYTF. In nucleotides, the CDR3 is TGTGCCAGCAGCCCAGGACAAAGCTATGGCTACACCTTC.

This chain uses TRBV18 with TRBJ1-5; D is ambiguous. V gave up 4 bases and J gave up 1 base, with 8 bases separating them. Germline V gene data show CDR1 as KGHSH and CDR2 as LQKENI. This CDR3 has 14 residues. The CDR3 coding sequence is TGTGCCAGCTCACTCGAACAGAGCAATCAGCCCCAGCATTTT. Translating gives CASSLEQSNQPQHF.

J is TRBJ2-5 and V is TRBV5-4; 8 bases agree with TRBD2. There are 15 residues in the CDR3. V dropped 5 bases and J dropped 1; count of bases not matched to a gene: 7. Germline assignment: CDR1 SGHNT and CDR2 YYREEE (reference sequence). The CDR3 region is CASRTAGVFQETQYF. The CDR3 DNA is TGTGCCAGCAGAACAGCGGGGGTCTTCCAAGAGACCCAGTACTTC.

The chain uses TRBV19 and TRBJ2-6; D gene ambiguous. The CDR3 contains 14 residues. Germline V gene lookup returns CDR1 LNHDA and CDR2 SQIVND (reference sequence). Trimming took 6 bases from V and 4 from J, leaving 10 bases between them. The CDR3 is CASRGRAGANVLTF. The DNA of the CDR3 is TGTGCCAGTAGGGGCCGCGCCGGGGCCAACGTCCTGACTTTC.

The genes are TRBV6-5 and TRBJ2-5; possible D gene TRBD1, 5 bases. Looked up from germline, CDR1 is MNHEY and CDR2 is SVGAGI. V was shortened by 5 bases and J by 2 bases, with 6 bases between the two germline ends. This CDR3 has 12 residues. The CDR3 DNA sequence: TGTGCCAGCAGTGGACATCAAGAGACCCAGTACTTC. The encoded protein is CASSGHQETQYF.